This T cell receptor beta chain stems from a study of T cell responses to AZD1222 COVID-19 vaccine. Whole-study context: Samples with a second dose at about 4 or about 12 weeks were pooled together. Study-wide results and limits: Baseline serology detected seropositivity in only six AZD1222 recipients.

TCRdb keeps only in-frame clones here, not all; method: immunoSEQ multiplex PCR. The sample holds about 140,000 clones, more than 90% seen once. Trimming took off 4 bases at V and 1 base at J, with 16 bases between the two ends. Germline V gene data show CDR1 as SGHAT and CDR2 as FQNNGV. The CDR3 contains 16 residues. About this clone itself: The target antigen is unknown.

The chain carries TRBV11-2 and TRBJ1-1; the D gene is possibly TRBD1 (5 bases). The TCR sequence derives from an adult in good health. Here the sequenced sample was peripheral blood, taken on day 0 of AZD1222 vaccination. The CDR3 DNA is TGTGCCAGCAGCTCCAACCCCCGGGACGGGAACACTGAAGCTTTCTTT. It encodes CASSSNPRDGNTEAFF.